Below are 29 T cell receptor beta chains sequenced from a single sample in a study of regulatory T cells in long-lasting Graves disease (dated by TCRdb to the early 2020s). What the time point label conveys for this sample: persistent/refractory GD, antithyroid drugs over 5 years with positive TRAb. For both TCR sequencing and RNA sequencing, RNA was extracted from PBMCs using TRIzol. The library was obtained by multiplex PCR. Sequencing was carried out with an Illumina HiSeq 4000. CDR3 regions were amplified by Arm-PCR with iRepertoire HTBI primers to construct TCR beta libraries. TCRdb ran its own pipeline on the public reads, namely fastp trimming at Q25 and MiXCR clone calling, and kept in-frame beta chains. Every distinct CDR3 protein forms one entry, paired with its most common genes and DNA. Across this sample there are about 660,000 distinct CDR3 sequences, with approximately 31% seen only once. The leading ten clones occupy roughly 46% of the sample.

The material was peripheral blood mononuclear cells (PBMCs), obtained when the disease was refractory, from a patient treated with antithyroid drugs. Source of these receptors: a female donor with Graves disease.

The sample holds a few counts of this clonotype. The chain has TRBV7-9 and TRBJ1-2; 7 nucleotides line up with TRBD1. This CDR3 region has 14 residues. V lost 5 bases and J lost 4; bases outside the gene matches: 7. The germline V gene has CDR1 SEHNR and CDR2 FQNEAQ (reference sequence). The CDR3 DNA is TGTGCCAGCAGCCTGTCACAGGGGTTCTATGGCTACACCTTC. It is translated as CASSLSQGFYGYTF.

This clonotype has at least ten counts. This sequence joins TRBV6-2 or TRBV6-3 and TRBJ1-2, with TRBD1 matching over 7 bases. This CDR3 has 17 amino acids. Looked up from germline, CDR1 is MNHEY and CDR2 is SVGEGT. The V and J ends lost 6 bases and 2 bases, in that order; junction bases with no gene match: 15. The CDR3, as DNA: TGTGCCAGCAGCCCTAGACAGGGATTTCTTCGAAACTATGGCTACACCTTC. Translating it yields CASSPRQGFLRNYGYTF.

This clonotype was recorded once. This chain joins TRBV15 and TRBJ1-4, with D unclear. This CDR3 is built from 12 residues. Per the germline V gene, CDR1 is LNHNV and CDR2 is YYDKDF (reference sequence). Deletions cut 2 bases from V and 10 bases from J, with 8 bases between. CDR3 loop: CATSRQEGKLFF. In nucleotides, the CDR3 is TGTGCCACCAGCAGACAAGAGGGAAAACTGTTTTTT.

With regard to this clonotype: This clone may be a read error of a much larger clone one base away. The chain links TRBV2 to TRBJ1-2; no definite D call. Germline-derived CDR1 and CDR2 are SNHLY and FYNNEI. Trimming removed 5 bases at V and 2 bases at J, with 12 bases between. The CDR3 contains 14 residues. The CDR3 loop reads CASSIYSPNYGYTF. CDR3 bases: TGTGCCAGCAGTATTTACAGCCCGAACTATGGCTACACCTTC. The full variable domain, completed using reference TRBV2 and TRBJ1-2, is EPEVTQTPSHQVTQMGQEVILRCVPISNHLYFYWYRQILGQKVEFLVSFYNNEISEKSEIFDDQFSVERPDGSNFTLKIRSTKLEDSAMYFCASSIYSPNYGYTFGSGTRLTVV.

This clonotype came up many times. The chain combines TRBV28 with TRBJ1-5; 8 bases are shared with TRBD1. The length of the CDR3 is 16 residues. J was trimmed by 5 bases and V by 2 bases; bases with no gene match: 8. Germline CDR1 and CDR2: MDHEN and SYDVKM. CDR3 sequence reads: CASSLIGQGGDQPQHF. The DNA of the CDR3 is TGTGCCAGCAGTTTAATTGGACAGGGAGGAGATCAGCCCCAGCATTTT.

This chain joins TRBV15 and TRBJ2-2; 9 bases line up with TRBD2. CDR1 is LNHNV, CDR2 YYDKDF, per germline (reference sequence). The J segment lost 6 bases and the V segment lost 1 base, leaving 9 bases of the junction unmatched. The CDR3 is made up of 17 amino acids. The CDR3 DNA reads TGTGCCACCAGCAGAGTACCCTTTAGCGGGAGACCCGGGGAGCTGTTTTTT. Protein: CATSRVPFSGRPGELFF.

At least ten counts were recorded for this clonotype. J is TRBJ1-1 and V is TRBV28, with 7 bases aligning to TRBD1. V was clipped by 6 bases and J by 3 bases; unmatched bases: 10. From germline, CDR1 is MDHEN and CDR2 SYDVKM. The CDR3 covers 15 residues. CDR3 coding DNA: TGTGCCAGCAGCCTTCGACAGGGTAGATACACTGAAGCTTTCTTT. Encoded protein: CASSLRQGRYTEAFF. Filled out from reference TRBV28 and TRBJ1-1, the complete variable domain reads DVKVTQSSRYLVKRTGEKVFLECVQDMDHENMFWYRQDPGLGLRLIYFSYDVKMKEKGDIPEGYSVSREKKERFSLILESASTNQTSMYLCASSLRQGRYTEAFFGQGTRLTVV.

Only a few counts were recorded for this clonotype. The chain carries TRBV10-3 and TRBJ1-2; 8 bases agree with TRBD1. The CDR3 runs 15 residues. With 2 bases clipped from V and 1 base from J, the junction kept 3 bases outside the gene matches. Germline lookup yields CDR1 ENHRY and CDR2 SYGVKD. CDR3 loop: CAISEGQGHNYGYTF. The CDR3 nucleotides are TGTGCCATCAGTGAGGGACAGGGCCATAACTATGGCTACACCTTC.

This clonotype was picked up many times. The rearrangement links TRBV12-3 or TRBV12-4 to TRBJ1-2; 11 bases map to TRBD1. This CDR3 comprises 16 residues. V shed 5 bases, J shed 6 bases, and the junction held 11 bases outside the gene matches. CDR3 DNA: TGTGCCAGCAGTCCACGGACAGGGGGCGAAGGGGATGGCTACACCTTC. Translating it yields CASSPRTGGEGDGYTF.

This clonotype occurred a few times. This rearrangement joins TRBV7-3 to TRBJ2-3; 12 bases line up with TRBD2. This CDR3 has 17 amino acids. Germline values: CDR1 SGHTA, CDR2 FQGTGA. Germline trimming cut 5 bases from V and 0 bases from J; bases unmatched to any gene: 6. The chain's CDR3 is CASSPGLAGTSTDTQYF. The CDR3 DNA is TGTGCCAGCAGCCCCGGACTAGCGGGGACTAGCACAGATACGCAGTATTTT.

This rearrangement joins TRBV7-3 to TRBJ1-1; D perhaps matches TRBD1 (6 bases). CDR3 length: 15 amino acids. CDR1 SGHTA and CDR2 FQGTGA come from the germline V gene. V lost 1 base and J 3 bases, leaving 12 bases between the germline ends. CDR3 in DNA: TGTGCCAGCAGCTTAAGGGGGGGCGCAGACACTGAAGCTTTCTTT. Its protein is CASSLRGGADTEAFF.

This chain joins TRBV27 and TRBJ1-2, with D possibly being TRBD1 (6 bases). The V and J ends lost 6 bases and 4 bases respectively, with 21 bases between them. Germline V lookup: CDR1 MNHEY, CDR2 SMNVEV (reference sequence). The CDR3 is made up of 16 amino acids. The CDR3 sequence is CASRDSRAGVIYGYTF. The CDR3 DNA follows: TGTGCCAGCAGAGATTCCCGGGCAGGGGTAATCTATGGCTACACCTTC.

In DNA, the CDR3 is TGCGCCAGCAGCTTGCAGGGAGGGGGCTCCACTGAAGCTTTCTTT. Protein: CASSLQGGGSTEAFF. This chain joins TRBV5-1 and TRBJ1-1, with 7 bases matching TRBD1. The CDR3 loop spans 15 amino acids. The germline V gene encodes CDR1 SGHRS and CDR2 YFSETQ. V gave up 1 base and J gave up 4 bases; unmatched junction bases: 7.

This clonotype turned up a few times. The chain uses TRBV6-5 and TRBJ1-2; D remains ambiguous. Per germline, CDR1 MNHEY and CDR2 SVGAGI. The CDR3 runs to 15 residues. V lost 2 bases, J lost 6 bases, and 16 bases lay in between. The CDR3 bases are TGTGCCAGCAGTTACGTTGGGTCCGCACTGGATGGCTACACCTTC. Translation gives CASSYVGSALDGYTF.

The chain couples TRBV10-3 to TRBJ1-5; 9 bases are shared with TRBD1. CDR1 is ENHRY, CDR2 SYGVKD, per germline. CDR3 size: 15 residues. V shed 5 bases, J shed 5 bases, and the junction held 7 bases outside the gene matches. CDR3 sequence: CAISSPGQGYQPQHF. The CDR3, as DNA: TGTGCCATCAGTTCGCCGGGACAGGGCTATCAGCCCCAGCATTTT.

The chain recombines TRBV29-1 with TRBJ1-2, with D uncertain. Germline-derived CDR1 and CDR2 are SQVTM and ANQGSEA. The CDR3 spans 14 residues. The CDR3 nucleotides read TGCAACGCAAGCGGGAATCGCGCTAACTATGGCTACACCTTC. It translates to CNASGNRANYGYTF.

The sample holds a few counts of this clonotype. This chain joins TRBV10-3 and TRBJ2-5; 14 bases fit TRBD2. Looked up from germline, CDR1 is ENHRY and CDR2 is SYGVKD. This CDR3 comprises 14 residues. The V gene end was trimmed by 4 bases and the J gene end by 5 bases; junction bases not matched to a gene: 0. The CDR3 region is CAISGLAGGETQYF. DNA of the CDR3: TGTGCCATCAGTGGACTAGCGGGAGGGGAGACCCAGTACTTC.

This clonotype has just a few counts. CDR3: CASSLDRAGTYGYTF. In DNA form, the CDR3 reads TGCGCCAGCAGCTTGGACAGGGCAGGGACCTATGGCTACACCTTC. The rearrangement joins TRBV5-1 to TRBJ1-2; D possibly corresponds to TRBD1 (6 bases). V was trimmed by 0 bases and J by 4 bases, leaving 13 bases between them. This CDR3 comprises 15 residues. Germline V lookup: CDR1 SGHRS, CDR2 YFSETQ.

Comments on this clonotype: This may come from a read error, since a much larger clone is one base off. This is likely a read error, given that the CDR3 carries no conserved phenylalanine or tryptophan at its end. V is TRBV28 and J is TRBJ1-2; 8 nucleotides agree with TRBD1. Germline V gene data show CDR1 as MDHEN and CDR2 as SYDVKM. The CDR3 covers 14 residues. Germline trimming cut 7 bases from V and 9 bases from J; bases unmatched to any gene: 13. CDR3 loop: CASTAPQGGQSYTS. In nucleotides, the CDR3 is TGTGCCAGCACCGCCCCACAGGGGGGGCAGAGCTACACCTCC.

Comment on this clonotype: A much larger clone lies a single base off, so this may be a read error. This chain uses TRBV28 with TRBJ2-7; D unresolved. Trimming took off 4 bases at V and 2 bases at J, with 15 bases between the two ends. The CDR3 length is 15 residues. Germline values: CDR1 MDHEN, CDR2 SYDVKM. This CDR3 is CASSWTGRHTYEQYF. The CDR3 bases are TGTGCCAGCAGTTGGACGGGCAGGCATACCTACGAGCAGTACTTC.

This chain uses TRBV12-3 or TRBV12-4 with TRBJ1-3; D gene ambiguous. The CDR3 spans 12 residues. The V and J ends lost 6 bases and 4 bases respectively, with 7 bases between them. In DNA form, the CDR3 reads TGTGCCAGCAGGCTGGAGGGAAACACCATATATTTT. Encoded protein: CASRLEGNTIYF.

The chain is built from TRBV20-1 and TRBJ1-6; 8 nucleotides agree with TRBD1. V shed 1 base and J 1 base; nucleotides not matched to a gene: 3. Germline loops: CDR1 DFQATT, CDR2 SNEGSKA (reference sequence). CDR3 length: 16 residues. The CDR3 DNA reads TGCAGTGCTAGAGCCCGGACAGGGTCCTATAATTCACCCCTCCACTTT. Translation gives CSARARTGSYNSPLHF.

CDR3 sequence: CASSIRFHEQFF. CDR3 coding DNA: TGTGCCAGTAGTATTCGATTCCATGAGCAGTTCTTC. The chain joins TRBV19 to TRBJ2-1; D is ambiguous. CDR3 length: 12 amino acids. The V gene's germline CDR1 is LNHDA and CDR2 SQIVND (reference sequence). Trimming stripped 3 bases from V and 8 bases from J, with 8 bases between.

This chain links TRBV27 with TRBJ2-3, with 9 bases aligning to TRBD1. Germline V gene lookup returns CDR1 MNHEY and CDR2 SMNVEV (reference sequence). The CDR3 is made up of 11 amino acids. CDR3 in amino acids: CWDRDGDTQYF. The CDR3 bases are TGTTGGGACAGGGATGGGGATACGCAGTATTTT.

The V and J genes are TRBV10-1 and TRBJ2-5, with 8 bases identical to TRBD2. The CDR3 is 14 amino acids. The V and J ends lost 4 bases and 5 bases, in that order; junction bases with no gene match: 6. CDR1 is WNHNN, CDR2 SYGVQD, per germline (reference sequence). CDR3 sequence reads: CASSGAGRAETQYF. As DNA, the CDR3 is TGCGCCAGCAGTGGTGCCGGGAGGGCTGAGACCCAGTACTTC.

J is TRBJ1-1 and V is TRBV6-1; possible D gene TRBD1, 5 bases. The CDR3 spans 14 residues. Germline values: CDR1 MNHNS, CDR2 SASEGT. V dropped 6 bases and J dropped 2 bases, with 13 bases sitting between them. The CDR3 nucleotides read TGTGCCAGCAGGGGGGGAGGACAAAACACTGAAGCTTTCTTT. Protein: CASRGGGQNTEAFF.

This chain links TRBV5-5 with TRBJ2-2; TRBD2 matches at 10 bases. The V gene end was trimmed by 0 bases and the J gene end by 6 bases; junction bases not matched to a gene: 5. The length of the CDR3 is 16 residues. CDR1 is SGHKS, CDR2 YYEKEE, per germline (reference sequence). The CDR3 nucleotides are TGTGCCAGCAGCTTGGTCAGCGGGAGGGCCGCCGGGGAGCTGTTTTTT. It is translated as CASSLVSGRAAGELFF.

In DNA form, the CDR3 reads TGTGCCAGCAGTCCCATGGCAGGGAATAATTCACCCCTCCACTTT. It encodes CASSPMAGNNSPLHF. The chain is built from TRBV25-1 and TRBJ1-6; weak D call: TRBD1 (5 bases). This CDR3 contains 15 residues. CDR1 is MGHDK, CDR2 SYGVNS, per germline. V was cut by 5 bases and J by 5 bases, with 13 bases left in between.

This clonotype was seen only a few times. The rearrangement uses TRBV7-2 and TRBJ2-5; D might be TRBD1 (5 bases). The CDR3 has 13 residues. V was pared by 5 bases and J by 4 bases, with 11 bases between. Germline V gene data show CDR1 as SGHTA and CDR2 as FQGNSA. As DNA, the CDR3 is TGTGCCAGCAGCCCCAGGGTCGCAGAGACCCAGTACTTC. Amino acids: CASSPRVAETQYF. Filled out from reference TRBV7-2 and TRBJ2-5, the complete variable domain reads GAGVSQSPSNKVTEKGKDVELRCDPISGHTALYWYRQSLGQGLEFLIYFQGNSAPDKSGLPSDRFSAERTGGSVSTLTIQRTQQEDSAVYLCASSPRVAETQYFGPGTRLLVL.